Following are 9 T cell receptor beta chains from one sample sequenced in a study of control samples from healthy donors and cancer patients. Sequencing used immunoSEQ multiplex PCR; TCRdb keeps in-frame clones, though not all of them. Of more than 75,000 clones in the sample, 89% were seen once. The sample consisted of blood. The origin of the receptors is a man over 45 in good health.

The CDR3 DNA reads TGTGCCATCAGTGCAAGTTCAGACTACGAGCAGTACTTC. It translates to CAISASSDYEQYF. The V gene is TRBV10-3, the J gene TRBJ2-7; D gene unclear. Looked up from germline, CDR1 is ENHRY and CDR2 is SYGVKD. This CDR3 contains 13 residues. V was trimmed by 4 bases and J by 3 bases, leaving 10 bases between them.

This clone occurred once. The V call is TRBV7-4, the J call TRBJ1-4; possible D gene TRBD1, 5 bases. Germline V gives CDR1 SGHVT, CDR2 SQSDAQ. CDR3 length: 14 residues. V dropped 5 bases and J dropped 8 bases, with 15 bases sitting between them. CDR3 region: CASSPGTRVEKLFF. CDR3 sequence (DNA): TGTGCCAGCAGCCCTGGGACGAGGGTCGAAAAACTGTTTTTT.

The genes are TRBV5-1 and TRBJ2-5; D might be TRBD2 (6 bases). CDR3 length equals 15 residues. Between the trimmed V and J ends, which lost 4 bases and 1 base, there was a span of 14 bases. The germline V gene has CDR1 SGHRS and CDR2 YFSETQ. CDR3: CASSGTGSSQETQYF. The CDR3 coding sequence is TGCGCCAGCAGCGGGACTGGGAGTTCCCAAGAGACCCAGTACTTC.

The V gene is TRBV19, the J gene TRBJ2-7, with 9 bases identical to TRBD1. The CDR3 is 13 amino acids. Trimming took 6 bases from V and 5 from J; bases not matched to a gene: 5. Germline CDR1 reads LNHDA; CDR2 reads SQIVND (reference sequence). Here the CDR3 reads CASSWDRANEQYF. The CDR3 coding sequence is TGTGCCAGTAGCTGGGACAGGGCAAACGAGCAGTACTTC. Drawing the rest from reference TRBV19 and TRBJ2-7, the complete variable domain is DGGITQSPKYLFRKEGQNVTLSCEQNLNHDAMYWYRQDPGQGLRLIYYSQIVNDFQKGDIAEGYSVSREKKESFPLTVTSAQKNPTAFYLCASSWDRANEQYFGPGTRLTVT.

The chain links TRBV19 to TRBJ1-6; 9 nucleotides agree with TRBD1. The germline gives CDR1 LNHDA, CDR2 SQIVND (reference sequence). V was pared by 6 bases and J by 9 bases, with 12 bases of the junction left unmatched. This CDR3 contains 16 residues. The CDR3: CASRPSDRGRSSPLHF. Written as DNA, the CDR3 is TGTGCCAGTAGGCCATCAGACAGGGGGAGGAGTTCACCCCTCCACTTT.

The CDR3 spells CATSRDPSNQPQHF. CDR3 in DNA: TGTGCCACCAGCAGAGATCCTAGCAATCAGCCCCAGCATTTT. The J gene is TRBJ1-5, the V gene TRBV15; D uncertain. Germline lookup yields CDR1 LNHNV and CDR2 YYDKDF (reference sequence). This CDR3 has 14 amino acids. V was cut by 0 bases and J by 0 bases, with 3 bases left in between.

This clone occurred once. This sequence joins TRBV9 and TRBJ2-7; D is undetermined. The V end was cut by 3 bases, the J end by 3 bases, with 4 bases between. CDR3 length equals 11 residues. Germline lookup yields CDR1 SGDLS and CDR2 YYNGEE. The CDR3 here is CASSAYYEQYF. The CDR3 nucleotides are TGTGCCAGCAGCGCATACTACGAGCAGTACTTC.

The chain has TRBV18 and TRBJ1-6; 7 positions agree with TRBD1. V was pared by 2 bases and J by 7 bases, with 8 bases of the junction left unmatched. The germline CDR1 and CDR2 sequences are KGHSH and LQKENI. This CDR3 region has 16 residues. The CDR3 nucleotides read TGTGCCAGCTCACCAGAAGACAGGGCCCGGAATTCACCCCTCCACTTT. As protein: CASSPEDRARNSPLHF. Using reference TRBV18 and TRBJ1-6 for the parts outside the CDR3, the full variable domain is NAGVMQNPRHLVRRRGQEARLRCSPMKGHSHVYWYRQLPEEGLKFMVYLQKENIIDESGMPKERFSAEFPKEGPSILRIQQVVRGDSAAYFCASSPEDRARNSPLHFGNGTRLTVT.

CDR3 coding DNA: TGTGCCAGCAGCCAACTAGCGGGAGGCACAGATACGCAGTATTTT. It encodes CASSQLAGGTDTQYF. The chain couples TRBV11-3 to TRBJ2-3; 11 positions match TRBD2. The germline gives CDR1 SGHNT, CDR2 YENEEA. This CDR3 spans 15 amino acids. The J segment lost 1 base and the V segment lost 5 bases, leaving 2 bases of the junction unmatched.